This T cell receptor (beta chain) is drawn from a study of early T cells in non-severe SARS-CoV-2 infection. The study's findings and limits: Using VDJdb, the matching emphasized anti-spike CD8 responses while missing private and CD4 specificities.

The sample holds many counts of this clonotype. Its antigen is unidentified. Attachment of unique molecular identifiers was made to individual cDNA molecules. MiXCR, applied by TCRdb to the 5' RACE reads, yields one record per CDR3 protein. The sample records tens of thousands of distinct CDR3 sequences, 12% being singletons. The CDR3 totals 16 residues. V lost 5 bases and J 3 bases, leaving 16 bases between the germline ends. Germline loops: CDR1 SGHAT, CDR2 FQNNGV. The chain combines TRBV11-2 with TRBJ1-4; a weak D match, TRBD1 (6 bases). The sequences come from whole blood, collected at baseline. The TCR comes from an adult who was a healthcare worker with PCR-confirmed SARS-CoV-2 infection or an uninfected control (not recorded which). The CDR3 sequence: CASSHSRTDPNEKLFF. Here the CDR3 DNA reads TGTGCCAGCAGCCACTCCAGGACAGACCCTAATGAAAAACTGTTTTTT. Using reference TRBV11-2 and TRBJ1-4 for the parts outside the CDR3, the full variable domain is EAGVAQSPRYKIIEKRQSVAFWCNPISGHATLYWYQQILGQGPKLLIQFQNNGVVDDSQLPKDRFSAERLKGVDSTLKIQPAKLEDSAVYLCASSHSRTDPNEKLFFGSGTQLSVL.